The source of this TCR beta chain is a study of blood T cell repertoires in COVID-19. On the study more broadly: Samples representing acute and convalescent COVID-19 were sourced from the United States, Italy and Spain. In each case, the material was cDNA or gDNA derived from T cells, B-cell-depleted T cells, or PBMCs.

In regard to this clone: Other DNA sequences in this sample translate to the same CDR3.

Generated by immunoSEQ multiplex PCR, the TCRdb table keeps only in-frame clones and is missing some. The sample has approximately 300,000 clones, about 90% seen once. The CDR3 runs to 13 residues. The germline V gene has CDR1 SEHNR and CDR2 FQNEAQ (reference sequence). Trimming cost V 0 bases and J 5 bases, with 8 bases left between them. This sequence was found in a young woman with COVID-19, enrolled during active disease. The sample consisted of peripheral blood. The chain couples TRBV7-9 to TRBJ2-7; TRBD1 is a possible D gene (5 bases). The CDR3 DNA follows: TGTGCCAGCAGCTTAGCGCAGGGCCACGAGCAGTACTTC. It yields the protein CASSLAQGHEQYF. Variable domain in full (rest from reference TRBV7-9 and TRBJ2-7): DTGVSQNPRHKITKRGQNVTFRCDPISEHNRLYWYRQTLGQGPEFLTYFQNEAQLEKSRLLSDRFSAERPKGSFSTLEIQRTEQGDSAMYLCASSLAQGHEQYFGPGTRLTVT.